This entry is about one TCR beta chain. This specimen belongs to a study of blood T cell repertoires in COVID-19. Whole-study context: Samples taken during acute and convalescent COVID-19 were collected in the United States, Italy and Spain. T cells, B-cell-depleted T cells, or PBMCs provided the cDNA or gDNA that served as material.

CDR1 and CDR2 from the germline V gene are MNHEY and SMNVEV (reference sequence). The CDR3 consists of 14 residues. Unmatched junction bases numbered 6, after V lost 5 bases and J lost 2 bases. Per the study methods: Reference gene primer amplification yielded estimated nucleated cell counts. Repertoires were generated with immunoSEQ multiplex PCR, while TCRdb's copy carries only in-frame clones and drops some. V, J and clone size were drawn from that table, and D and trimming were deduced from the DNA. The sample includes about 220,000 clones, around 80% of them seen just once. The genes are TRBV27 and TRBJ2-7; TRBD1 matches 7 bases. Sequencing was performed on peripheral blood. This receptor was taken from a man in his thirties or forties with active or convalescent COVID-19. DNA for the CDR3: TGTGCCAGCAGTCTACGGGACAGTGCCTACGAGCAGTACTTC. This encodes CASSLRDSAYEQYF.